What follows describes a single TCR beta chain. The data were taken from a study of control samples from healthy donors and cancer patients. Method: immunoSEQ multiplex PCR; TCRdb's copy keeps in-frame clones and lacks some. The data contain some 200,000 clones, about 95% of them singletons. The germline V and J ends were trimmed by 6 bases and 1 base, with 9 bases remaining between them. The V gene's germline CDR1 is SNHLY and CDR2 FYNNEI. This CDR3 spans 13 amino acids. This TCR derives from a man aged 45-60 years in good health. What was sequenced was blood. The chain carries TRBV2 and TRBJ1-2; no clear D gene. The CDR3, as DNA: TGTGCCAGCAGCGTCGGGAGTAACTATGGCTACACCTTC. Translating gives CASSVGSNYGYTF. The whole variable domain, remainder taken from reference TRBV2 and TRBJ1-2, is EPEVTQTPSHQVTQMGQEVILRCVPISNHLYFYWYRQILGQKVEFLVSFYNNEISEKSEIFDDQFSVERPDGSNFTLKIRSTKLEDSAMYFCASSVGSNYGYTFGSGTRLTVV.